This TCR beta chain was found in a study of cytomegalovirus exposure and HLA in healthy donors. Broader study findings: Altogether, some 170 TCR beta chains were recorded as cytomegalovirus-associated.

Points on this clone: Antigen specificity is unknown.

The V and J ends lost 5 bases and 2 bases respectively, with 13 bases between them. This CDR3 spans 15 amino acids. Germline V gene sequence: CDR1 SEHNR, CDR2 FQNEAQ (reference sequence). PCR amplification relied on 60 Vbeta primers (plus 13 Jbeta primers). Some clones are missing from TCRdb's copy, which holds only in-frame ones; the method was immunoSEQ multiplex PCR. This sample carries approximately 210,000 clones, 87% of them seen once, and the ten largest clones take over 1%. This clonotype was sampled from a young man in good health and CMV-seronegative. The sequencing sample was made of PBMCs. The chain combines TRBV7-9 with TRBJ1-3, with D hard to call. CDR3 nucleotide sequence: TGTGCCAGCAGCCCCCTCGCCGGGACTGGAAACACCATATATTTT. This codes for CASSPLAGTGNTIYF.